The 13 T cell receptor beta chains below come from one sample, sequenced in a study of T cell responses to AZD1222 COVID-19 vaccine. The method was immunoSEQ multiplex PCR; TCRdb's version includes in-frame clones alone and lacks a portion of them. This sample has some 170,000 clones, with 90% to 95% found just once. Here the sequenced sample was peripheral blood, taken on day 0 of AZD1222 vaccination. The receptors originated from an adult in good health.

The chain uses TRBV27 and TRBJ1-6; 9 positions match TRBD1. J was trimmed by 10 bases and V by 6 bases; bases with no gene match: 7. The germline V gene encodes CDR1 MNHEY and CDR2 SMNVEV (reference sequence). This CDR3 comprises 14 residues. In DNA, the CDR3 is TGTGCCAGCAGAGAACAGGGGGCTCGGTCACCCCTCCACTTT. It translates to CASREQGARSPLHF.

This clone was recorded once. CDR3 amino acids: CASSQTYGDRLYNEQFF. The CDR3 nucleotides are TGTGCCAGCAGCCAAACGTACGGGGACAGACTCTACAATGAGCAGTTCTTC. The gene calls are TRBV14 and TRBJ2-1, with 7 bases matching TRBD1. V was pared by 2 bases and J by 3 bases, with 10 bases of the junction left unmatched. The CDR3 covers 17 residues. Germline V gene sequence: CDR1 SGHDN, CDR2 FVKESK.

The V gene is TRBV30, the J gene TRBJ2-7; 10 bases are shared with TRBD1. This CDR3 has 14 amino acids. Germline values: CDR1 GTSNPN, CDR2 SVGIG (reference sequence). V shed 6 bases, J shed 4 bases, and the junction held 9 bases outside the gene matches. In DNA form, the CDR3 reads TGTGCCTGTTCCGCCGGGACAGGGGAATACGAGCAGTACTTC. Its translation is CACSAGTGEYEQYF.

V usage is TRBV12-5 and J usage is TRBJ2-5; D remains ambiguous. The CDR3 extends over 13 amino acids. In germline, CDR1 is LGHNT, CDR2 FRNRAP. V lost 4 bases, J lost 5 bases, and 11 bases lay in between. Here the CDR3 reads CASGSGNGETQYF. The CDR3 nucleotides are TGTGCTAGTGGTTCCGGTAACGGGGAGACCCAGTACTTC.

The V and J genes are TRBV7-9 and TRBJ2-7; 7 positions agree with TRBD1. The germline V gene has CDR1 SEHNR and CDR2 FQNEAQ (reference sequence). This CDR3 has 15 residues. Trimming cost V 3 bases and J 0 bases; bases outside gene matches: 5. CDR3 DNA sequence: TGTGCCAGCAGCTTTCCAGACAGGGACTCCTACGAGCAGTACTTC. Encoded protein: CASSFPDRDSYEQYF.

The rearrangement links TRBV19 to TRBJ1-1; the match to TRBD1 covers 9 bases. The V segment lost 8 bases and the J segment 0 bases; nucleotides outside the gene matches: 10. The CDR3 runs to 16 residues. Per the germline V gene, CDR1 is LNHDA and CDR2 is SQIVND (reference sequence). This CDR3 is CASARDREGVNTEAFF. CDR3 DNA sequence: TGTGCCAGTGCCCGGGACAGGGAAGGGGTGAACACTGAAGCTTTCTTT.

J is TRBJ1-5 and V is TRBV7-9; TRBD1 aligns across 8 bases. V shed 5 bases, J shed 2 bases, and the junction held 5 bases outside the gene matches. The V gene's germline CDR1 is SEHNR and CDR2 FQNEAQ (reference sequence). This CDR3 is built from 15 residues. In DNA form, the CDR3 reads TGTGCCAGCAGCCCGCAGGGGGCCGGCAATCAGCCCCAGCATTTT. It yields the protein CASSPQGAGNQPQHF. The whole variable domain, remainder taken from reference TRBV7-9 and TRBJ1-5, is DTGVSQNPRHKITKRGQNVTFRCDPISEHNRLYWYRQTLGQGPEFLTYFQNEAQLEKSRLLSDRFSAERPKGSFSTLEIQRTEQGDSAMYLCASSPQGAGNQPQHFGDGTRLSIL.

The J gene is TRBJ1-2, the V gene TRBV19; D is uncertain. The V and J ends lost 3 bases and 5 bases respectively, with 10 bases between them. Per germline, CDR1 LNHDA and CDR2 SQIVND (reference sequence). The CDR3 runs 13 residues. CDR3 sequence reads: CASSMAEAYGYTF. CDR3 sequence (DNA): TGTGCCAGTAGTATGGCCGAAGCTTATGGCTACACCTTC.

V gene TRBV20-1 combines with J gene TRBJ2-5; D is possibly TRBD1 (6 bases). The CDR3 length is 11 residues. Per the germline V gene, CDR1 is DFQATT and CDR2 is SNEGSKA (reference sequence). V lost 8 bases and J lost 2, with 9 bases in between. The CDR3 DNA reads TGCAGTCCCGACAGGCAAGAGACCCAGTACTTC. Protein: CSPDRQETQYF.

This sequence joins TRBV27 and TRBJ2-6; 9 bases fit TRBD2. The V gene end was trimmed by 7 bases and the J gene end by 0 bases; junction bases not matched to a gene: 7. CDR3 length equals 17 residues. Per germline, CDR1 MNHEY and CDR2 SMNVEV (reference sequence). CDR3 sequence: CASTPAGGLSGANVLTF. The DNA of the CDR3 is TGTGCCAGCACCCCAGCGGGAGGTCTCTCTGGGGCCAACGTCCTGACTTTC.

The chain links TRBV6-6 to TRBJ2-1; the D is unclear. The germline V gene encodes CDR1 MNHNY and CDR2 SVGAGI (reference sequence). The germline V and J ends were trimmed by 0 bases and 0 bases, with 6 bases remaining between them. The CDR3 is 15 amino acids. The DNA for the CDR3 is TGTGCCAGCAGTTACTCGGCTCCCTCCTACAATGAGCAGTTCTTC. This sequence encodes CASSYSAPSYNEQFF.

The chain employs TRBV19 and TRBJ1-1, with 8 bases fitting TRBD1. Per germline, CDR1 LNHDA and CDR2 SQIVND (reference sequence). The length of the CDR3 is 13 residues. After removal of 9 bases from V and 4 bases from J, the junction contained 7 bases not matched to a gene. Written as DNA, the CDR3 is TGTGCCAGCACGGACAGGGTGGGCACTGAAGCTTTCTTT. Its translation: CASTDRVGTEAFF.

This clone came up once. The chain recombines TRBV5-1 with TRBJ2-7, with D maybe TRBD2 (6 bases). The germline V gene has CDR1 SGHRS and CDR2 YFSETQ. The CDR3 extends over 13 amino acids. V dropped 8 bases and J dropped 6 bases, with 18 bases sitting between them. CDR3 coding DNA: TGCGCCAGTATCCGGGACTTCGGGGGCGAGCAGTACTTC. Its translation is CASIRDFGGEQYF.